This TCR beta chain appears in the sequencing data of a study of blood T cell repertoires in COVID-19. Original methodology: Quantification of nucleated cells was approximated via reference gene primer amplification. The protocol was immunoSEQ multiplex PCR, while the TCRdb copy is restricted to in-frame clones and leaves out a portion. V and J calls and clone size are given by that table; D and trimming were obtained from the DNA. The sample has tens of thousands of clones, 91% seen once. Germline V gene sequence: CDR1 SGHTA, CDR2 FQGTGA. The CDR3 is 17 amino acids. Trimming pared 1 base from V and 0 bases from J, leaving 13 bases between.

What was sequenced was peripheral blood. The clonotype was recovered from a woman in her 50s in a cohort sampled during active COVID-19. The chain is built from TRBV7-3 and TRBJ2-1, with unresolved D. The CDR3 nucleotides read TGTGCCAGCAGCTTAATCCCTACCCCAAGCTCCTACAATGAGCAGTTCTTC. Translating gives CASSLIPTPSSYNEQFF.